This T cell receptor (beta chain) was sequenced for a study of siplizumab effects on memory and regulatory T cells. Findings and limits, study-wide: Contribution to the alloresponse seemed major for naive T cells, which also seemed more diverse than memory cells. A small minority of alloreactive clones were mapped to unstimulated subsets.

Notes on this clone: What it recognizes is unknown.

Each sample had about 100,000 TCR templates assayed. Profiled with immunoSEQ multiplex PCR; TCRdb holds only in-frame clones, not every one. The data hold tens of thousands of clones, with roughly 96% observed a single time. Trimming removed 5 bases from V and 0 bases from J; junction bases left unmatched: 5. The CDR3 consists of 18 residues. Germline assignment: CDR1 LGHNA and CDR2 YNFKEQ. Input material: naive CD8+ T cells sorted from blood. This clonotype originated in a human donor in good health. The chain uses TRBV4-2 and TRBJ2-3; 16 bases fit TRBD2. The CDR3 DNA is TGTGCCAGCAGCTACGGGACTAGCGGGGGGGTAAGCACAGATACGCAGTATTTT. This gives the protein CASSYGTSGGVSTDTQYF.